The 3 T cell receptor beta chains presented below share a single source sample, sequenced in a study of blood T cell repertoires in COVID-19. Some clones are missing from TCRdb's copy, which holds only in-frame ones; the method was immunoSEQ multiplex PCR. The data show some 76,000 clones, approximately 87% seen once. The sequenced sample consisted of peripheral blood. Receptor source: a man aged 80 or over in a cohort sampled during active COVID-19.

The V call is TRBV7-2, the J call TRBJ2-7; 14 bases agree with TRBD2. The CDR3 is 15 amino acids. CDR1 is SGHTA and CDR2 is FQGNSA in the germline V gene. V lost 5 bases and J lost 0; bases outside the gene matches: 0. In DNA, the CDR3 is TGTGCCAGCAGCGGGACTAGCGGGAGCTCCTACGAGCAGTACTTC. Translating gives CASSGTSGSSYEQYF.

The rearrangement joins TRBV4-1 to TRBJ2-7; possibly TRBD1 for D (6 bases). The germline CDR1 and CDR2 sequences are MGHRA and YSYEKL. The length of the CDR3 is 18 residues. V lost 0 bases, J lost 4 bases, and 22 bases lay in between. The CDR3: CASSQESRLRGYGYEQYF. The CDR3 bases are TGCGCCAGCAGCCAAGAAAGTCGACTGAGGGGGTATGGTTACGAGCAGTACTTC.

The chain combines TRBV10-3 with TRBJ2-5, with 8 bases aligning to TRBD1. V was pared by 1 base and J by 5 bases, with 9 bases of the junction left unmatched. This CDR3 region has 16 residues. CDR1 and CDR2 (germline): ENHRY, SYGVKD. This CDR3 reads CAISEWGGQGGETQYF. CDR3 sequence (DNA): TGTGCCATCAGTGAGTGGGGAGGACAGGGTGGCGAGACCCAGTACTTC.